These T cell receptor beta chains were read from a single sample in a study of blood T cell repertoires in COVID-19. Profiling relied on immunoSEQ multiplex PCR, and the TCRdb table lists in-frame clones only, not all of them. The repertoire holds about 92,000 clones, with 80% as singletons. The sequencing input was peripheral blood. The receptors shown here come from a man between 50 and 59 years old who had recovered from COVID-19. CDR3s include the opening cysteine and the closing phenylalanine or tryptophan. D genes are given only for firm matches. Some rows have no size entry. The others give once, few or many, or a class for an expanded clone.

TRBV6-6	NA	TRBJ1-1	17	TRBD1	CASSLLGGGQGLMEAFF	TGTGCCAGCAGTCTCCTTGGGGGTGGACAGGGCCTCATGGAAGCTTTCTTT
TRBV5-1	few	TRBJ2-7	15	TRBD1	CASSFAGTGSYEQYF	TGCGCCAGCAGCTTTGCCGGGACAGGGTCCTACGAGCAGTACTTC
TRBV18	NA	TRBJ1-2	14	TRBD1	CASYRDRGDYGYTF	TGTGCCAGCTACCGGGACAGGGGAGACTATGGCTACACCTTC
TRBV28	few	TRBJ1-2	17	NA	CASSGWTRKRANYGYTF	TGTGCCAGCAGTGGATGGACTAGGAAGAGGGCTAACTATGGCTACACCTTC
TRBV30	NA	TRBJ2-2	15	NA	CAWRIETRYTGELFF	TGTGCCTGGAGGATTGAGACACGCTACACCGGGGAGCTGTTTTTT
TRBV7-3	medium-sized	TRBJ1-6	15	NA	CASSLTSGGRSPLHF	TGTGCCAGCAGCTTAACGTCGGGGGGAAGGTCACCCCTCCACTTT
TRBV12-2	NA	TRBJ2-6	16	NA	CASRLALSSGANVLTF	TGTGCAAGTCGCTTAGCCCTGAGCTCTGGGGCCAACGTCCTGACTTTC
TRBV19	once	TRBJ2-7	16	TRBD2	CASSWPSGDGSYEQYF	TGTGCCAGTAGTTGGCCTAGCGGGGATGGGTCCTACGAGCAGTACTTC
TRBV2	NA	TRBJ2-3	13	TRBD1	CASSTNRGDTQYF	TGTGCCAGCAGTACCAACAGGGGAGATACGCAGTATTTT
TRBV15	NA	TRBJ2-7	15	NA	CATSREGAASYEQYF	TGTGCCACCAGCAGAGAAGGGGCGGCCTCCTACGAGCAGTACTTC
TRBV5-1	few	TRBJ2-2	15	NA	CASTRDSRGTGELFF	TGCGCCAGCACCCGGGACTCACGGGGCACCGGGGAGCTGTTTTTT
TRBV18	NA	TRBJ1-2	15	TRBD1	CASSLTQGAAYGYTF	TGTGCCAGCTCACTCACCCAGGGGGCGGCCTATGGCTACACCTTC
TRBV3-1/TRBV3-2	NA	TRBJ1-5	14	TRBD1	CASSQRGLRQPQHF	TGTGCCAGCAGCCAAAGGGGGCTTAGACAGCCCCAGCATTTT
TRBV7-9	NA	TRBJ2-7	15	TRBD1	CASSHQTGVFYEQYF	TGTGCCAGCAGTCACCAGACAGGGGTGTTCTACGAGCAGTACTTC
TRBV27	NA	TRBJ2-5	14	NA	CASSLGLRLGTQYF	TGTGCCAGCAGCCTGGGACTCCGGTTGGGGACCCAGTACTTC
TRBV7-8	NA	TRBJ2-1	15	TRBD2	CASSLTSGSGLGQFF	TGTGCCAGCAGCCTGACTAGCGGGAGCGGTTTGGGGCAGTTCTTC
TRBV7-6	NA	TRBJ1-5	16	NA	CASSLTGVGGNQPQHF	TGTGCCAGCAGCTTAACGGGGGTTGGGGGCAATCAGCCCCAGCATTTT
TRBV7-8	once	TRBJ2-5	15	NA	CASSLGQQFQETQYF	TGTGCCAGCAGCTTAGGACAGCAGTTCCAAGAGACCCAGTACTTC
TRBV25-1	few	TRBJ2-7	15	NA	CASSEYGGGVYEQYF	TGTGCCAGCAGTGAATATGGAGGGGGCGTCTACGAGCAGTACTTC
TRBV5-1	NA	TRBJ1-6	13	NA	CASSLAGNEPLHF	TGCGCCAGCAGCTTGGCCGGGAATGAACCCCTCCACTTT
TRBV20-1	once	TRBJ1-6	14	NA	CSASAGTAASPLHF	TGCAGTGCTAGTGCCGGGACTGCGGCCTCACCCCTCCACTTT
TRBV29-1	NA	TRBJ1-1	11	NA	CSVSKRNEAFF	TGCAGCGTGTCGAAGCGGAATGAAGCTTTCTTT
TRBV6-5	NA	TRBJ2-5	14	TRBD1	CASNTGGVGGTQYF	TGTGCCAGCAACACAGGGGGCGTAGGGGGGACCCAGTACTTC
TRBV18	NA	TRBJ2-1	14	TRBD2	CASFGTSGRDEQFF	TGTGCCAGCTTTGGGACTAGCGGGAGAGACGAGCAGTTCTTC
TRBV6-4	NA	TRBJ2-7	15	TRBD2	CASSDSAGGPGEQYF	TGTGCCAGCAGTGACTCAGCGGGAGGGCCGGGGGAGCAGTACTTC